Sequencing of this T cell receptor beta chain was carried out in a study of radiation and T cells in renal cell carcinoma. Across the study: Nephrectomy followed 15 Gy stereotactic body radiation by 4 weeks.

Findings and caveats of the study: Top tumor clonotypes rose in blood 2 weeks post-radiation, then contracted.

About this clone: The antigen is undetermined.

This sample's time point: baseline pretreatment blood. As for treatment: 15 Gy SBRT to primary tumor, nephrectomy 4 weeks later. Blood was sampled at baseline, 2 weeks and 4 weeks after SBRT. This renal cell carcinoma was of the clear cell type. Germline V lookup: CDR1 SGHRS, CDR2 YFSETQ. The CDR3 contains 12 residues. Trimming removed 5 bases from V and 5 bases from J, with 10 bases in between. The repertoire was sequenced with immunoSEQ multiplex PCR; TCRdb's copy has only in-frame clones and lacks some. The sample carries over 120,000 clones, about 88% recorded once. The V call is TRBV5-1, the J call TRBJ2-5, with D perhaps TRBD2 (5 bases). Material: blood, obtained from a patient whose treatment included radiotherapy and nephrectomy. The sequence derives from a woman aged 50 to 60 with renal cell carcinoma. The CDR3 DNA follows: TGCGCCAGCAGAGGAGGTCGTGAGACCCAGTACTTC. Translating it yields CASRGGRETQYF.